This T cell receptor (beta chain) was sequenced for a study of shared clonotypes between healthy human individuals. As concerns this clone: Its antigen remains unknown.

V dropped 9 bases and J dropped 4 bases, with 25 bases sitting between them. This CDR3 is 16 amino acids long. Germline V CDR1 and CDR2: MGHDK, SYGVNS. Several immunoSEQ plates held equal portions of the genomic DNA taken from each subset. TCRdb's table, derived via immunoSEQ multiplex PCR, lists solely in-frame clones and lacks some. The sample holds around 1 million clones; around three quarters are singletons and the top ten take approximately 1.5%. The study's findings and limits: Sequencing depth was expected to affect clonotype sharing among donors.

Sequenced sample: memory CD4+ T cells sorted from blood. Subset reported: CD45RA-negative fraction. The chain has TRBV25-1 and TRBJ2-7; weak D call: TRBD1 (6 bases). The sequence derives from a man between 18 and 29 years old in good health. This CDR3 reads CASSLGRRGGIYEQYF. The CDR3 DNA reads TGTGCCAGTAGTCTAGGACGCAGAGGGGGTATTTACGAGCAGTACTTC.